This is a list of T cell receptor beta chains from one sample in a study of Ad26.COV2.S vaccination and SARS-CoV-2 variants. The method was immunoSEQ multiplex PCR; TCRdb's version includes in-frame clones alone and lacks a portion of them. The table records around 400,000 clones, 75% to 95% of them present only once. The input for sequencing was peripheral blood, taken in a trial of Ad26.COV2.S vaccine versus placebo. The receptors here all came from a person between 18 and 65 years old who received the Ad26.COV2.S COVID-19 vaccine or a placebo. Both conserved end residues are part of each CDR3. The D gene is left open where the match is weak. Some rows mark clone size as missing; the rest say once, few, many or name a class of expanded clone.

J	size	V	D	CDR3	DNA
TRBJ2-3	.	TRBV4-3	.	CASRLTSHVGDTQYF	TGCGCCAGCAGACTGACTAGTCATGTCGGAGATACGCAGTATTTT
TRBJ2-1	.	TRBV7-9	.	CASSSTGSSEYNEQFF	TGTGCCAGCAGTTCCACCGGGTCAAGTGAATACAATGAGCAGTTCTTC
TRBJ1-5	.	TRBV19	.	CAIGTYGDQPQHF	TGTGCCATCGGGACCTACGGTGATCAGCCCCAGCATTTT
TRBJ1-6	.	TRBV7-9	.	CASSSQTWRNNSPLHF	TGTGCCAGCAGCTCACAGACCTGGAGAAATAATTCACCCCTCCACTTT
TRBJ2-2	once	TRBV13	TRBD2	CASSALTSVVPPSRELFF	TGTGCCAGCAGCGCCCTGACTAGCGTTGTCCCGCCATCCCGGGAGCTGTTTTTT
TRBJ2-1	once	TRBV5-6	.	CASSLVVPGLSSYNEQFF	TGTGCCAGCAGCTTGGTGGTTCCGGGACTGAGCTCCTACAATGAGCAGTTCTTC
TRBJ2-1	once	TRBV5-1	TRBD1	CASSPQGQAEQFF	TGCGCCAGCAGCCCGCAAGGACAGGCTGAGCAGTTCTTC
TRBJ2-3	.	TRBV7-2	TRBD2	CASRYRSGSGTDTQYF	TGTGCCAGCAGATACCGTAGCGGGAGTGGCACAGATACGCAGTATTTT
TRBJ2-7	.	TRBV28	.	CATKKGYSYEQYF	TGTGCCACAAAAAAGGGATACTCCTACGAGCAGTACTTC
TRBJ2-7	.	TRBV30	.	CAWTIPSPRAEYEQYF	TGTGCCTGGACTATTCCCTCCCCCAGGGCAGAGTACGAGCAGTACTTC
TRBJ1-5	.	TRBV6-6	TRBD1	CASRTGQGGQPQHF	TGTGCCAGCAGAACGGGACAGGGTGGTCAGCCCCAGCATTTT
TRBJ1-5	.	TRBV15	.	CATSRQVGREGGNQPQHF	TGTGCCACCAGCAGGCAAGTCGGGCGGGAAGGGGGCAATCAGCCCCAGCATTTT
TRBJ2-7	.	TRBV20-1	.	CSASSPWTASGGSYEQYF	TGCAGTGCTAGTTCCCCTTGGACAGCCTCGGGTGGCTCCTACGAGCAGTACTTC
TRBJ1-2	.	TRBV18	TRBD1	CASSPGSRGRYYGYTF	TGTGCCAGCTCACCAGGCAGCAGGGGGAGATACTATGGCTACACCTTC
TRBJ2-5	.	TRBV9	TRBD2	CASSVGPSGRGQETQYF	TGTGCCAGCAGCGTAGGTCCTAGCGGGAGGGGGCAAGAGACCCAGTACTTC
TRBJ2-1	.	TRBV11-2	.	CASSPPSSYNEQFF	TGTGCCAGCAGCCCTCCCAGCTCCTACAATGAGCAGTTCTTC
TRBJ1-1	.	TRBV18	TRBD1	CASLTTGQNTEAFF	TGTGCCAGCTTAACGACAGGGCAGAACACTGAAGCTTTCTTT
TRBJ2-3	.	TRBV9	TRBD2	CASSVGVSGAGTDTQYF	TGTGCCAGCAGCGTAGGGGTTAGCGGGGCGGGCACAGATACGCAGTATTTT
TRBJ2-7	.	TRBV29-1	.	CSVRATSYEQYF	TGCAGCGTTCGCGCCACTTCCTACGAGCAGTACTTC
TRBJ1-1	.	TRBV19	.	CASSQDSKNTEAFF	TGTGCCAGTAGCCAGGACAGCAAGAACACTGAAGCTTTCTTT
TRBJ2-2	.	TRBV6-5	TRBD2	CASRMLAGGTGELFF	TGTGCCAGCAGGATGCTAGCGGGAGGTACCGGGGAGCTGTTTTTT
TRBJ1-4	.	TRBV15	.	CATSRGTDLNEKLFF	TGTGCCACCAGCAGAGGAACAGATCTAAATGAAAAACTGTTTTTT